This section outlines one T cell receptor (beta chain) sequence together with its context. Amplified TCR beta CDR3 regions came from RNA transcripts. First-round RT-PCR with HTBI primers amplified the TCR CDR3 region. Each CDR3 protein gets one entry after TCRdb re-called the multiplex PCR reads with MiXCR. The sample shows hundreds of thousands of distinct CDR3 sequences, around 22% of them seen only once. CDR1 is SQVTM and CDR2 is ANQGSEA in the germline V gene. Trimming took 6 bases from V and 3 from J, leaving 15 bases between them. This CDR3 comprises 13 residues. The data are from a study of T cells in Graves' hyperthyroidism and ophthalmopathy.

The sample was blood. The V and J genes are TRBV29-1 and TRBJ2-7; maybe TRBD1 (6 bases). The sequence derives from a young woman with Graves' ophthalmopathy. CDR3 nucleotides: TGCAGCGTGGGGGCAGGGAGAGGCTACGAGCAGTACTTC. Translation: CSVGAGRGYEQYF.